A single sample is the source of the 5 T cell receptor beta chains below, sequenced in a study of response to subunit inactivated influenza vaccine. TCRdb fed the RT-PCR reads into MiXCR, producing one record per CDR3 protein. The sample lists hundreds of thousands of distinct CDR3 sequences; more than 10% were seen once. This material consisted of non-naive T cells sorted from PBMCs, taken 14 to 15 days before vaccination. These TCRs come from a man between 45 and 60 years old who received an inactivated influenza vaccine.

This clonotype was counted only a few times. The CDR3 DNA is TGTGCCAGCAGAAAGTCGGGACTAGCGTTGAGTGAGCAGTTCTTC. Translating gives CASRKSGLALSEQFF. V and J are TRBV28 and TRBJ2-1; 10 bases align to TRBD2. V shed 6 bases and J 9 bases; nucleotides not matched to a gene: 11. Germline V gene data show CDR1 as MDHEN and CDR2 as SYDVKM. CDR3 length equals 15 residues. Combining the CDR3 with reference TRBV28 and TRBJ2-1 gives the whole variable domain DVKVTQSSRYLVKRTGEKVFLECVQDMDHENMFWYRQDPGLGLRLIYFSYDVKMKEKGDIPEGYSVSREKKERFSLILESASTNQTSMYLCASRKSGLALSEQFFGPGTRLTVL.

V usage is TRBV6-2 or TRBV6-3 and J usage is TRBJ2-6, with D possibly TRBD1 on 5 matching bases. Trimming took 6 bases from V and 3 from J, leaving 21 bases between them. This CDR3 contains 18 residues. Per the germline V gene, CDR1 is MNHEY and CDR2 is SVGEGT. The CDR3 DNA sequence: TGTGCCAGCAGACGCTTCAGGGAAGGAAGTTTTGGGGCCAACGTCCTGACTTTC. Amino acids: CASRRFREGSFGANVLTF.

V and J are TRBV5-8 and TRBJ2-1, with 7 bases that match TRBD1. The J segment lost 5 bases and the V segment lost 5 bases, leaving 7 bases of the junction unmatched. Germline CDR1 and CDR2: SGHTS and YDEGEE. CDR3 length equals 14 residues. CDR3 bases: TGTGCCAGCAGGCGGACAGGCCTCGACAATGAGCAGTTCTTC. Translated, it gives CASRRTGLDNEQFF.

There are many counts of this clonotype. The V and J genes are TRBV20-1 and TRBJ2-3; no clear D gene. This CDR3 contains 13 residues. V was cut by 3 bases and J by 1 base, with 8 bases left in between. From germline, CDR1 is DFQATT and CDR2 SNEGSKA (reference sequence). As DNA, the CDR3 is TGCAGTGCTAGGGCCAGCGGCACAGATACGCAGTATTTT. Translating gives CSARASGTDTQYF.

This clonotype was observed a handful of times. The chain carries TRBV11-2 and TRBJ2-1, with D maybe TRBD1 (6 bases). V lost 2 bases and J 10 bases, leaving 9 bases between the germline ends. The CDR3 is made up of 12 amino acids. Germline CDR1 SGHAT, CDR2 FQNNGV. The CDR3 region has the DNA TGTGCCAGCAGCTTAACAGGGAACGAGCAGTTCTTC. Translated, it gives CASSLTGNEQFF.